This T cell receptor (beta chain) was identified in a study of T cells expressing NK-cell markers. Turning to the study itself: Investigators obtained TCR beta repertoires from sorted CD3+CD56+NKG2C+, CD3+CD56+NKG2C- and CD3+CD56-NKG2C+ T cells. Study outcomes and limitations: The share of CD8+ T cells held by dominant NKG2C+ clonotypes was 1.0-7.0% in several donors.

Concerning this clonotype itself: The antigen is not known.

It was by 5'RACE template switching with UMIs that TCR beta cDNA was made. TCRdb reprocessed the 5' RACE reads and keeps a single row for each CDR3 protein, giving no DNA. Recorded for this sample: 250,000 to 300,000 distinct CDR3 sequences. Germline V lookup: CDR1 MNHEY, CDR2 SVGAGI. This CDR3 is 15 amino acids long. Sequencing was carried out using blood T cells: a sorted CD56 or NKG2C T cell subset, CD4+ or CD8+ T cells, or bulk PBMC T cells (not recorded which). The chain links TRBV6-5 to TRBJ2-5; absent DNA, TCRdb's TRBD2 call cannot be checked. This TCR came from a man between 18 and 29 years old in good health. This CDR3 is CASSSLAGIQETQYF.